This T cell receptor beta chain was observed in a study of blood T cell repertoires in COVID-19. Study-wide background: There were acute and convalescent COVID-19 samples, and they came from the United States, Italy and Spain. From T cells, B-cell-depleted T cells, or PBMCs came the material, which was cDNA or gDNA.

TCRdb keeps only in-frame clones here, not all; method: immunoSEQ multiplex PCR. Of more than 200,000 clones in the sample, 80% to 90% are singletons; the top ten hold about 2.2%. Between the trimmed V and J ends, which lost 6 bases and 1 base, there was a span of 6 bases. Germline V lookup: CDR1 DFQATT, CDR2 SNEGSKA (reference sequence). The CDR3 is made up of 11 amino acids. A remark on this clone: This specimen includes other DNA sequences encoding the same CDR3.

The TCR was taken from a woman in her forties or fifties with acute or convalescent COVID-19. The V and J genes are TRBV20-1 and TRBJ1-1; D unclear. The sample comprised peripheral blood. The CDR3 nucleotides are TGCAGTGCCCGGGGGAACACTGAAGCTTTCTTT. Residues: CSARGNTEAFF.